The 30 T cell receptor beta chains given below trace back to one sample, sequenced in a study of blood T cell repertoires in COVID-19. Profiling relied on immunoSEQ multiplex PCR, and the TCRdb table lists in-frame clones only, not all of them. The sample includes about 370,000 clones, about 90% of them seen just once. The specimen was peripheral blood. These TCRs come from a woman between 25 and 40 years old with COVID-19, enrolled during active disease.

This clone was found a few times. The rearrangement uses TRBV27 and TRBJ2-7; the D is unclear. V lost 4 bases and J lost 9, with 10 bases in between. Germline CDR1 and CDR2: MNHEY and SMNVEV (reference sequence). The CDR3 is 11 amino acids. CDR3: CASSSPLGQYF. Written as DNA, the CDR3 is TGTGCCAGCAGTTCCCCCCTAGGGCAGTACTTC.

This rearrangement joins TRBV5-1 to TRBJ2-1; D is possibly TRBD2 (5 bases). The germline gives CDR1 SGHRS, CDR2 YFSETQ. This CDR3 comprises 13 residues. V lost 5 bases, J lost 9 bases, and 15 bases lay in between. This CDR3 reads CASRPSAGGEQFF. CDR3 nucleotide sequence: TGCGCCAGCAGGCCGAGTGCGGGTGGTGAGCAGTTCTTC.

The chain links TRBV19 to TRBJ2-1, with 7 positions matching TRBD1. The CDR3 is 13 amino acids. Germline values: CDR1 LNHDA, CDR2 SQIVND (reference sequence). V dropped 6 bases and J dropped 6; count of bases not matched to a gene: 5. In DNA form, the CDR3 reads TGTGCCAGTAGCACAGGGGCGGGCAATGAGCAGTTCTTC. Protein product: CASSTGAGNEQFF.

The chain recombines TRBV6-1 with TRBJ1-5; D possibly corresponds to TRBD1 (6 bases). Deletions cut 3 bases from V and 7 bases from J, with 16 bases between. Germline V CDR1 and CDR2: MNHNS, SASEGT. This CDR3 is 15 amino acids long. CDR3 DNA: TGTGCCAGCAGTGAGCGGGGGGGCGCAGGGCAGCCCCAGCATTTT. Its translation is CASSERGGAGQPQHF.

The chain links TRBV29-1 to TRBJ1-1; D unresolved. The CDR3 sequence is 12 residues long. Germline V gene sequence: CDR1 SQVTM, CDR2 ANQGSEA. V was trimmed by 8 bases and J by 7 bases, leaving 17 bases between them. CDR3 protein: CSRRGNSGEAFF. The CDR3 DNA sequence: TGCAGCAGAAGAGGGAACTCTGGTGAAGCTTTCTTT.

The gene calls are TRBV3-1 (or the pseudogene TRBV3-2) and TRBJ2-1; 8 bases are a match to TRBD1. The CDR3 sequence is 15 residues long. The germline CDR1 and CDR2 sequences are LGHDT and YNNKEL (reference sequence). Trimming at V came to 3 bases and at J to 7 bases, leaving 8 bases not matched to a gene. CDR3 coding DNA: TGTGCCAGCAGCCATCTGGACAGGGTGGGGAATGAGCAGTTCTTC. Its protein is CASSHLDRVGNEQFF.

The CDR3 loop reads CASSLVWPEQYF. The CDR3 DNA reads as TGCGCCAGCAGCTTGGTTTGGCCCGAGCAGTACTTC. The genes are TRBV5-1 and TRBJ2-7; D is uncertain. Germline V gene lookup returns CDR1 SGHRS and CDR2 YFSETQ. The V and J ends lost 0 bases and 6 bases respectively, with 7 bases between them. This CDR3 region has 12 residues.

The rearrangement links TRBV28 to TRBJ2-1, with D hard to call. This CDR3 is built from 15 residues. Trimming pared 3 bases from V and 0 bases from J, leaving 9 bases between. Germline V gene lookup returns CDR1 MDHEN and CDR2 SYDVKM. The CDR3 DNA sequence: TGTGCCAGCAGTTTCGGCAGGCGCTCCTACAATGAGCAGTTCTTC. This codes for CASSFGRRSYNEQFF.

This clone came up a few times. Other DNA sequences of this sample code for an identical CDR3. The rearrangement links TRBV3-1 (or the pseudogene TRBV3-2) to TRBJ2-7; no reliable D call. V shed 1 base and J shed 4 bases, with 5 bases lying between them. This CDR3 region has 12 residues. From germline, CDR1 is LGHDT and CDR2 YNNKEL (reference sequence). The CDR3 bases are TGTGCCAGCAGCCAAGCCAGGTACGAGCAGTACTTC. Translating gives CASSQARYEQYF.

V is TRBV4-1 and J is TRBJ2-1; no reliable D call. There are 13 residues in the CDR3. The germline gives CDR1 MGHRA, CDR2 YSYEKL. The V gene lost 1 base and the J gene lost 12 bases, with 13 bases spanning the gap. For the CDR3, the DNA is TGCGCCAGCAGCCAAGGACGGAACTATCCGCAGTTCTTC. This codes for CASSQGRNYPQFF.

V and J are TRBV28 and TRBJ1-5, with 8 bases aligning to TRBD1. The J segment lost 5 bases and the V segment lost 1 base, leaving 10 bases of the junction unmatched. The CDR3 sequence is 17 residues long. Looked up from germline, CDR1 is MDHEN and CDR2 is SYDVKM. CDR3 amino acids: CASSLSDRELWDQPQHF. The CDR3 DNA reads TGTGCCAGCAGTTTATCGGACAGGGAGCTTTGGGATCAGCCCCAGCATTTT.

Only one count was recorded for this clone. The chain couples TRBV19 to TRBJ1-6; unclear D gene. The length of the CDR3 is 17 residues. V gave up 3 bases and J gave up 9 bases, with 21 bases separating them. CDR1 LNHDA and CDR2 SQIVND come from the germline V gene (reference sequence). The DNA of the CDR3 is TGTGCCAGTAGTATGCCAGTCCCACCCTTGTCCCCTTCACCCCTCCACTTT. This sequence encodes CASSMPVPPLSPSPLHF. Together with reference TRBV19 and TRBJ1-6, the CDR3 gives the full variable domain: DGGITQSPKYLFRKEGQNVTLSCEQNLNHDAMYWYRQDPGQGLRLIYYSQIVNDFQKGDIAEGYSVSREKKESFPLTVTSAQKNPTAFYLCASSMPVPPLSPSPLHFGNGTRLTVT.

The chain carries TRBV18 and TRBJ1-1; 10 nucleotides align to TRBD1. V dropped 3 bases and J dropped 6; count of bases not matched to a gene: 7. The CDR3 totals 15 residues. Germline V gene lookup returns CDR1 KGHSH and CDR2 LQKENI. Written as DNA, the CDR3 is TGTGCCAGCTCACCGCCGGGGACAGGGGCCCCTGAAGCTTTCTTT. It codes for CASSPPGTGAPEAFF.

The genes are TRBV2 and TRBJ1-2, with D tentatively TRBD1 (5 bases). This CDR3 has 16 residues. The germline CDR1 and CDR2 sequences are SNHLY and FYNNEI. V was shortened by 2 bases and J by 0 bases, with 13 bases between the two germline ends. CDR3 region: CASSEPTGGPNYGYTF. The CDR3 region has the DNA TGTGCCAGCAGTGAACCCACGGGGGGTCCTAACTATGGCTACACCTTC.

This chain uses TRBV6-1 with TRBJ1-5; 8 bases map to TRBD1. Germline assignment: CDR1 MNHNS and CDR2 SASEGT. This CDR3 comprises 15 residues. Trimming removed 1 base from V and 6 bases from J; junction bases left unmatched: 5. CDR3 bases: TGTGCCAGCAGTGAAGGTGGGACAGGACGTCAGCCCCAGCATTTT. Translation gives CASSEGGTGRQPQHF.

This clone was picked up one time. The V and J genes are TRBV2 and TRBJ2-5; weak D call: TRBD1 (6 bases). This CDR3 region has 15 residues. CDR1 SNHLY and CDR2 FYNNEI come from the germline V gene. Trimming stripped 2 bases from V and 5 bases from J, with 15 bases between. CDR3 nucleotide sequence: TGTGCCAGCAGTGAACAGGGGATAACGGGGGAGACCCAGTACTTC. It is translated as CASSEQGITGETQYF.

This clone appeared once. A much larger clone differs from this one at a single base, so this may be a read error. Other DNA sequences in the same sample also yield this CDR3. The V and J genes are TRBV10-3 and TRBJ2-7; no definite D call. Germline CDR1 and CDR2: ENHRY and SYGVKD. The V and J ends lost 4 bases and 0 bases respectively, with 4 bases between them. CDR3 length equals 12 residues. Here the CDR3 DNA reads TGTGCCATCAGTGCGAGCTCCTACGAGCAGTACTTC. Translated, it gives CAISASSYEQYF.

CDR3 DNA sequence: TGTGCCACACAACCCACGGGAGGAGGATACAATGAGCAGTTCTTC. Its translation: CATQPTGGGYNEQFF. The chain uses TRBV28 and TRBJ2-1; 7 bases align to TRBD2. V dropped 10 bases and J dropped 4; count of bases not matched to a gene: 13. CDR3 length: 15 amino acids. Per germline, CDR1 MDHEN and CDR2 SYDVKM.

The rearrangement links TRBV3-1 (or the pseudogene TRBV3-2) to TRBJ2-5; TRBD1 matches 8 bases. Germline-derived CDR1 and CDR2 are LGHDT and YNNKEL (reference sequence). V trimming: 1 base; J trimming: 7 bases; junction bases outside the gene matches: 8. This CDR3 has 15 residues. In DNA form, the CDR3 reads TGTGCCAGCAGCCAAGGTCAGGGGGCCTCGGGGACCCAGTACTTC. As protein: CASSQGQGASGTQYF.

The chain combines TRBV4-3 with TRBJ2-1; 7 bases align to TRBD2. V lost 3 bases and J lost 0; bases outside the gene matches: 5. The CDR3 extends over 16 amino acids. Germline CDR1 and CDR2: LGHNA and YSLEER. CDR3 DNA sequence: TGCGCCAGCAGCCAGCAGGCGGGAGTCTCCTACAATGAGCAGTTCTTC. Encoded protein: CASSQQAGVSYNEQFF.

The CDR3 here is CASSEAYEQYF. In DNA form, the CDR3 reads TGTGCCAGCAGTGAGGCTTACGAGCAGTACTTC. This chain connects TRBV6-1 to TRBJ2-7; D remains unclear. V lost 3 bases to trimming and J lost 4 bases, with 4 bases between them. Germline V gene sequence: CDR1 MNHNS, CDR2 SASEGT. CDR3 length: 11 amino acids.

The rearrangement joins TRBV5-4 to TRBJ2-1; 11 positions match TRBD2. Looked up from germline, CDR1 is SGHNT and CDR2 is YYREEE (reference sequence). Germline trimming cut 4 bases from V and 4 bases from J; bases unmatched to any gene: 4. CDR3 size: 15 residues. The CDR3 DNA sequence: TGTGCCAGCAGCACTAGCGGGAGCCGGTACAATGAGCAGTTCTTC. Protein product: CASSTSGSRYNEQFF.

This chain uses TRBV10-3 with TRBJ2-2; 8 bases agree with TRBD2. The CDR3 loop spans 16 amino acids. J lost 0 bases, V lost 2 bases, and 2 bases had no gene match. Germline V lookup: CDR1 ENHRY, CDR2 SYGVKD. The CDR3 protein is CAISEAGLANTGELFF. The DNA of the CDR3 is TGTGCCATCAGTGAGGCGGGACTAGCGAACACCGGGGAGCTGTTTTTT.

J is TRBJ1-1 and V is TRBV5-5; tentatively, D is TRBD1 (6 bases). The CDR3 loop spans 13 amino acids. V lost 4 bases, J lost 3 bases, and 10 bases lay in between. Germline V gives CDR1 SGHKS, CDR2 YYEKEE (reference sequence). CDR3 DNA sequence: TGTGCCAGCAGCATTTCAGGGGACACTGAAGCTTTCTTT. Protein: CASSISGDTEAFF.

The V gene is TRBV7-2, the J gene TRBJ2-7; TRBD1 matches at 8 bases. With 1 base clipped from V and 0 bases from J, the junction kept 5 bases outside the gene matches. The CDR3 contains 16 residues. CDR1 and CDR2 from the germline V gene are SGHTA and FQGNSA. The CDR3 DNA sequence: TGTGCCAGCAGCTTAGTTCGGACAGGGATCTCCTACGAGCAGTACTTC. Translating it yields CASSLVRTGISYEQYF.

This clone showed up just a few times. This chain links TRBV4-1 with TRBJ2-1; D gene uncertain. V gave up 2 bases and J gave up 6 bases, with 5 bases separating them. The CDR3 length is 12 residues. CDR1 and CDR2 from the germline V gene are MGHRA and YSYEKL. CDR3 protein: CASSQFGNEQFF. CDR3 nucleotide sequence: TGCGCCAGCAGCCAATTCGGCAATGAGCAGTTCTTC.

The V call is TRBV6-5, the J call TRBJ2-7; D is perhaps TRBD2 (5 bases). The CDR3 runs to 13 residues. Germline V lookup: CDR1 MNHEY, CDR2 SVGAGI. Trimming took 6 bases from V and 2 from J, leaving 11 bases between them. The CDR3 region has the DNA TGTGCCAGCAGCCTCGGGAAAGCCTACGAGCAGTACTTC. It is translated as CASSLGKAYEQYF.

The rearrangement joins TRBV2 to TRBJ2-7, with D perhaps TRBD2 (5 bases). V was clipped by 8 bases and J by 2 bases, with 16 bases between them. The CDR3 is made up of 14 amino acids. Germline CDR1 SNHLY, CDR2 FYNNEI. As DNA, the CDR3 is TGTGCCAGCGAACCGAGCGGAACCGCCTACGAGCAGTACTTC. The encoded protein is CASEPSGTAYEQYF.

In DNA form, the CDR3 reads TGTGCCAGCAGCCAAGAGGGACTCTACTCCTACGAGCAGTACTTC. Protein: CASSQEGLYSYEQYF. The chain links TRBV14 to TRBJ2-7, with D maybe TRBD2 (6 bases). V lost 0 bases and J lost 0, with 9 bases in between. CDR1 and CDR2 (germline): SGHDN, FVKESK. The CDR3 length is 15 residues.

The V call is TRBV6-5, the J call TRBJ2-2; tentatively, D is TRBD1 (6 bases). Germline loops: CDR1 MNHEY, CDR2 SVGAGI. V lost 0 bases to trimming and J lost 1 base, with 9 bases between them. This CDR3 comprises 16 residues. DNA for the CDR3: TGTGCCAGCAGTTACTCGAGGGGGAAGAACACCGGGGAGCTGTTTTTT. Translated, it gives CASSYSRGKNTGELFF.